This passage covers 17 T cell receptor beta chains from one sample sequenced in a study of T cell responses to AZD1222 COVID-19 vaccine. Using immunoSEQ multiplex PCR, the repertoire was profiled, and TCRdb retains in-frame clones only, with some absent. The sample contains 150,000 or so clones, roughly 90% of which appear only once. Sequencing was performed on peripheral blood, taken on day 0 of AZD1222 vaccination. The receptors come from an adult in good health.

This chain's CDR3 is CASSRQGMGNQPQHF. The CDR3 DNA follows: TGTGCCAGCAGCCGACAGGGCATGGGCAATCAGCCCCAGCATTTT. This rearrangement joins TRBV2 to TRBJ1-5; TRBD1 matches 7 bases. The CDR3 runs to 15 residues. The J segment lost 2 bases and the V segment lost 6 bases, leaving 7 bases of the junction unmatched. Looked up from germline, CDR1 is SNHLY and CDR2 is FYNNEI.

V and J are TRBV18 and TRBJ2-5; the match to TRBD1 covers 8 bases. The CDR3 has 15 amino acids. Germline CDR1 reads KGHSH; CDR2 reads LQKENI. J lost 1 base, V lost 5 bases, and 6 bases had no gene match. The CDR3 region is CASSGQGITQETQYF. CDR3 sequence (DNA): TGTGCCAGCTCAGGACAGGGAATTACCCAAGAGACCCAGTACTTC.

The chain is built from TRBV11-1 and TRBJ1-6; D is uncertain. Looked up from germline, CDR1 is SGHAT and CDR2 is FQDESV (reference sequence). The V and J ends lost 6 bases and 5 bases respectively, with 11 bases between them. This CDR3 comprises 14 residues. The CDR3, as DNA: TGTGCCAGCAGAACACTGAAAGATAATTCACCCCTCCACTTT. Protein product: CASRTLKDNSPLHF.

This clone was seen only once. This chain joins TRBV7-5 and TRBJ2-7; the D call in the table, TRBD1, was not verified against the DNA. TRBV7-5 is given as a pseudogene. The CDR3 has 15 amino acids. CDR3 coding DNA: TGTGCCAGACCCTTAACCGGGACACCGTACTACGAGCAGTACTTC. It is translated as CARPLTGTPYYEQYF.

The chain recombines TRBV27 with TRBJ1-5, with TRBD1 matching over 7 bases. Trimming at V came to 3 bases and at J to 4 bases, leaving 3 bases not matched to a gene. This CDR3 contains 14 residues. Germline values: CDR1 MNHEY, CDR2 SMNVEV (reference sequence). The CDR3 DNA reads TGTGCCAGCAGTTTGGTACAGGGGAATCAGCCCCAGCATTTT. Translated: CASSLVQGNQPQHF.

This chain links TRBV5-1 with TRBJ2-7, with 7 nucleotides matching TRBD1. Trimming removed 6 bases from V and 5 bases from J; junction bases left unmatched: 14. Per germline, CDR1 SGHRS and CDR2 YFSETQ. The CDR3 consists of 15 residues. CDR3 nucleotides: TGCGCCAGCAAGTCTCCAGACAGGGTTCTCGACGAGCAGTACTTC. It specifies CASKSPDRVLDEQYF. The variable domain in full, completed from reference TRBV5-1 and TRBJ2-7, reads KAGVTQTPRYLIKTRGQQVTLSCSPISGHRSVSWYQQTPGQGLQFLFEYFSETQRNKGNFPGRFSGRQFSNSRSEMNVSTLELGDSALYLCASKSPDRVLDEQYFGPGTRLTVT.

The chain uses TRBV12-3 or TRBV12-4 and TRBJ2-7; 7 bases map to TRBD1. The CDR3 extends over 12 amino acids. Trimming at V came to 5 bases and at J to 6 bases, leaving 4 bases not matched to a gene. CDR3 loop: CASSRDRVEQYF. CDR3 nucleotides: TGTGCCAGCAGTCGTGACAGGGTCGAGCAGTACTTC.

The CDR3 region has the DNA TGCGCCAGCAGGGCTAGCGGGAGTTACGATGAGCAGTTCTTC. Its protein product is CASRASGSYDEQFF. The V gene is TRBV5-1, the J gene TRBJ2-1, with 10 positions matching TRBD2. Per the germline V gene, CDR1 is SGHRS and CDR2 is YFSETQ. V gave up 5 bases and J gave up 8 bases; unmatched junction bases: 7. The CDR3 runs 14 residues.

The CDR3 DNA is TGCGCCAGCAGCTCGACAGGGTCGAACACTGAAGCTTTCTTT. This codes for CASSSTGSNTEAFF. The J gene is TRBJ1-1, the V gene TRBV5-1, with 7 nucleotides matching TRBD1. Germline V gene sequence: CDR1 SGHRS, CDR2 YFSETQ. V lost 3 bases and J lost 1; bases outside the gene matches: 3. The CDR3 is 14 amino acids.

This clone is a singleton in its sample. The chain couples TRBV4-2 to TRBJ1-2; D not certain. V lost 0 bases to trimming and J lost 6 bases, with 8 bases between them. Germline lookup yields CDR1 LGHNA and CDR2 YNFKEQ. The CDR3 length is 13 residues. CDR3 DNA: TGTGCCAGCAGCCAAGATCGGGAGGATGGCTACACCTTC. Translated, it gives CASSQDREDGYTF.

In DNA form, the CDR3 reads TGCAGCGTTGCGGCGGGAGGGAGCTCCTACAATGAGCAGTTCTTC. Amino acids: CSVAAGGSSYNEQFF. V gene TRBV29-1 combines with J gene TRBJ2-1, with 9 bases lining up with TRBD2. V lost 4 bases, J lost 0 bases, and 4 bases stayed unmatched. The CDR3 has 15 amino acids. CDR1 SQVTM and CDR2 ANQGSEA come from the germline V gene.

The chain combines TRBV29-1 with TRBJ2-7; 9 bases are shared with TRBD1. V shed 0 bases and J 5 bases; nucleotides not matched to a gene: 8. The CDR3 covers 15 residues. CDR1 is SQVTM and CDR2 is ANQGSEA in the germline V gene. CDR3 loop: CSVEDRTGGFDEQYF. The CDR3, as DNA: TGCAGCGTTGAAGATCGAACAGGGGGCTTCGACGAGCAGTACTTC.

V gene TRBV5-1 combines with J gene TRBJ1-1; 7 nucleotides match TRBD1. The CDR3 has 14 amino acids. The germline CDR1 and CDR2 sequences are SGHRS and YFSETQ. V shed 4 bases and J 2 bases; nucleotides not matched to a gene: 5. The CDR3 spells CASSEGGANTEAFF. In DNA, the CDR3 is TGCGCCAGCAGCGAAGGGGGCGCAAACACTGAAGCTTTCTTT.

This clone was observed once. The chain combines TRBV5-1 with TRBJ2-7; 9 bases fit TRBD1. Germline V gene data show CDR1 as SGHRS and CDR2 as YFSETQ. The length of the CDR3 is 14 residues. V trimming: 3 bases; J trimming: 3 bases; junction bases outside the gene matches: 4. CDR3 sequence (DNA): TGCGCCAGCAGCTGGACAGGGGAGTTCTACGAGCAGTACTTC. Protein: CASSWTGEFYEQYF. Using reference TRBV5-1 and TRBJ2-7 for the parts outside the CDR3, the full variable domain is KAGVTQTPRYLIKTRGQQVTLSCSPISGHRSVSWYQQTPGQGLQFLFEYFSETQRNKGNFPGRFSGRQFSNSRSEMNVSTLELGDSALYLCASSWTGEFYEQYFGPGTRLTVT.

This chain joins TRBV7-9 and TRBJ1-1, with 7 bases aligning to TRBD1. The CDR3 runs to 14 residues. Germline V CDR1 and CDR2: SEHNR, FQNEAQ (reference sequence). The trim removed 0 bases at V and 4 bases at J, leaving 2 bases unmatched. The CDR3 region has the DNA TGTGCCAGCAGCTTAGCACAGGGGAGCACTGAAGCTTTCTTT. Encoded protein: CASSLAQGSTEAFF.

This sequence joins TRBV19 and TRBJ1-1; possibly TRBD1 for D (5 bases). The CDR3 loop spans 16 amino acids. Trimming stripped 1 base from V and 1 base from J, with 13 bases between. Germline values: CDR1 LNHDA, CDR2 SQIVND (reference sequence). CDR3 region: CASSIGGGGTNTEAFF. As DNA, the CDR3 is TGTGCCAGTAGTATAGGTGGCGGAGGGACGAACACTGAAGCTTTCTTT.

The chain links TRBV3-1 (or the pseudogene TRBV3-2) to TRBJ1-6; D perhaps matches TRBD1 (6 bases). The CDR3 length is 15 residues. The V gene lost 3 bases and the J gene lost 10 bases, with 16 bases spanning the gap. Germline V lookup: CDR1 LGHDT, CDR2 YNNKEL (reference sequence). The CDR3 nucleotides read TGTGCCAGCAGCCAGACAGGAGGGGAGCGATCACCCCTCCACTTT. It yields the protein CASSQTGGERSPLHF.